A single sample gave rise to the 26 T cell receptor beta chains below, sequenced in a study of blood T cell repertoires in COVID-19. TCRdb's copy holds only in-frame clones and misses some; the assay was immunoSEQ multiplex PCR. The sample carries roughly 30,000 clones, about 80% recorded once. The sample was peripheral blood. Source of these receptors: a man between 65 and 85 years old with acute or convalescent COVID-19.

The V and J genes are TRBV27 and TRBJ2-1, with TRBD2 matching over 7 bases. The trim removed 5 bases at V and 12 bases at J, leaving 13 bases unmatched. Germline CDR1 MNHEY, CDR2 SMNVEV (reference sequence). The CDR3 extends over 14 amino acids. DNA for the CDR3: TGTGCCAGCAGTCTTAAGGGTCCTGGGGAGGGGCAGTTCTTC. It translates to CASSLKGPGEGQFF.

This chain links TRBV7-9 with TRBJ1-4, with D maybe TRBD1 (5 bases). The germline gives CDR1 SEHNR, CDR2 FQNEAQ (reference sequence). The CDR3 contains 13 residues. Deletions cut 9 bases from V and 5 bases from J, with 13 bases between. The CDR3 coding sequence is TGTGCCAGTGCCGGGACTAACAATGAAAAACTGTTTTTT. This encodes CASAGTNNEKLFF.

This sequence joins TRBV7-2 and TRBJ2-7; possible D gene TRBD1, 7 bases. Per the germline V gene, CDR1 is SGHTA and CDR2 is FQGNSA. V lost 5 bases to trimming and J lost 3 bases, with 17 bases between them. This CDR3 comprises 15 residues. As DNA, the CDR3 is TGTGCCAGCAGCCCTGGGGCAGGGGGGTTCTACGAGCAGTACTTC. This translates into CASSPGAGGFYEQYF.

J is TRBJ2-1 and V is TRBV28, with D possibly TRBD1 on 5 matching bases. Trimming stripped 3 bases from V and 8 bases from J, with 5 bases between. This CDR3 is 11 amino acids long. Germline V gene sequence: CDR1 MDHEN, CDR2 SYDVKM. CDR3 region: CASSFRDEQFF. In nucleotides, the CDR3 is TGTGCCAGCAGTTTCAGGGATGAGCAGTTCTTC.

This chain joins TRBV27 and TRBJ2-5, with TRBD1 matching over 7 bases. This CDR3 region has 14 residues. V lost 2 bases and J lost 7; bases outside the gene matches: 7. Germline V CDR1 and CDR2: MNHEY, SMNVEV (reference sequence). The CDR3, as DNA: TGTGCCAGCAGTTTAAGGGGGCTCGGGCGGACCCAGTACTTC. As protein: CASSLRGLGRTQYF.

J is TRBJ2-7 and V is TRBV14, with a weak D call TRBD1 (7 bases). Germline assignment: CDR1 SGHDN and CDR2 FVKESK. V was trimmed by 4 bases and J by 0 bases, leaving 22 bases between them. The CDR3 loop spans 18 amino acids. DNA for the CDR3: TGTGCCAGCAGCCCGGATTACGGAGGGGGCGTCAGCTCCTACGAGCAGTACTTC. Its translation: CASSPDYGGGVSSYEQYF.

The chain combines TRBV5-1 with TRBJ1-2, with D uncertain. There are 12 residues in the CDR3. Trimming cost V 2 bases and J 8 bases, with 10 bases left between them. Germline assignment: CDR1 SGHRS and CDR2 YFSETQ. The CDR3 DNA sequence: TGCGCCAGCAGCTTCAGCGGGCAGGGCTACACCTTC. Amino acid sequence: CASSFSGQGYTF. The whole variable domain, remainder taken from reference TRBV5-1 and TRBJ1-2, is KAGVTQTPRYLIKTRGQQVTLSCSPISGHRSVSWYQQTPGQGLQFLFEYFSETQRNKGNFPGRFSGRQFSNSRSEMNVSTLELGDSALYLCASSFSGQGYTFGSGTRLTVV.

The V and J genes are TRBV28 and TRBJ1-3; D unresolved. This CDR3 is built from 13 residues. V lost 9 bases and J lost 3, with 12 bases in between. Germline V gene lookup returns CDR1 MDHEN and CDR2 SYDVKM. The CDR3 loop is CASLGAVGNTIYF. The CDR3 DNA follows: TGTGCCAGTTTGGGAGCGGTTGGAAACACCATATATTTT. Combining the CDR3 with reference TRBV28 and TRBJ1-3 gives the whole variable domain DVKVTQSSRYLVKRTGEKVFLECVQDMDHENMFWYRQDPGLGLRLIYFSYDVKMKEKGDIPEGYSVSREKKERFSLILESASTNQTSMYLCASLGAVGNTIYFGEGSWLTVV.

The chain is built from TRBV19 and TRBJ1-5, with 7 bases matching TRBD1. The CDR3 has 14 amino acids. Germline CDR1 reads LNHDA; CDR2 reads SQIVND (reference sequence). Unmatched junction bases numbered 6, after V lost 7 bases and J lost 3 bases. This CDR3 is CASTYRGLNQPQHF. The CDR3 nucleotides are TGTGCCAGTACGTACAGGGGTCTCAATCAGCCCCAGCATTTT.

The J gene is TRBJ2-7, the V gene TRBV23-1; 11 nucleotides align to TRBD1. TRBV23-1 falls under the ORF class, with uncertain function. Trimming removed 2 bases from V and 6 bases from J; junction bases left unmatched: 9. There are 16 residues in the CDR3. CDR3 coding DNA: TGCGCCAGCAGTCAAAGGGACAGGGGGTCTGCGCGCGAGCAGTACTTC. Translating it yields CASSQRDRGSAREQYF.

This rearrangement joins TRBV19 to TRBJ1-1; weak D call: TRBD1 (6 bases). V was clipped by 7 bases and J by 0 bases, with 18 bases between them. The CDR3 is made up of 16 amino acids. CDR1 and CDR2 (germline): LNHDA, SQIVND (reference sequence). Written as DNA, the CDR3 is TGTGCCAGTACTCCCATGCCGGGGGGCATGAACACTGAAGCTTTCTTT. Protein: CASTPMPGGMNTEAFF.

This clone was counted a few times. The chain carries TRBV9 and TRBJ1-1; D possibly corresponds to TRBD1 (5 bases). The CDR3 contains 16 residues. Germline V gene data show CDR1 as SGDLS and CDR2 as YYNGEE. Trimming shortened V by 3 bases and J by 0 bases, and 15 bases separated the two germline ends. The CDR3 protein is CASSGLPSGVNTEAFF. The CDR3 DNA sequence: TGTGCCAGCAGCGGTCTTCCGTCGGGGGTGAACACTGAAGCTTTCTTT.

CDR3 coding DNA: TGTGCCAGCTCACCAGTAAGACAGGTAGGAGACACTGAAGCTTTCTTT. It yields the protein CASSPVRQVGDTEAFF. The chain combines TRBV18 with TRBJ1-1; D perhaps matches TRBD1 (6 bases). Trimming took 2 bases from V and 3 from J, leaving 16 bases between them. Germline CDR1 is KGHSH and CDR2 is LQKENI. The CDR3 spans 16 residues.

This sequence joins TRBV7-8 and TRBJ2-5; 7 positions agree with TRBD2. Germline V gene lookup returns CDR1 SGHVS and CDR2 FQNEAQ. This CDR3 has 12 amino acids. V lost 10 bases, J lost 5 bases, and 7 bases stayed unmatched. Written as DNA, the CDR3 is TGTGCCACTGGGGGGGGAACGGAGACCCAGTACTTC. This codes for CATGGGTETQYF.

The chain combines TRBV28 with TRBJ1-4; D not certain. The CDR3 is 12 residues long. V dropped 6 bases and J dropped 9 bases, with 11 bases sitting between them. Germline V gene sequence: CDR1 MDHEN, CDR2 SYDVKM. For the CDR3, the DNA is TGTGCCAGCAGACTCTCGTCCCAAAAACTGTTTTTT. It encodes CASRLSSQKLFF.

This clone is medium-sized (0.01 to 0.1%). The chain joins TRBV9 to TRBJ2-1; possible D gene TRBD2, 6 bases. The CDR3 is 13 residues long. With 0 bases removed from V and 9 bases from J, the gap between germline ends came to 10 bases. CDR1 and CDR2 (germline): SGDLS, YYNGEE. The CDR3 loop reads CASSVGDGSEQFF. The CDR3 DNA follows: TGTGCCAGCAGCGTAGGGGACGGGAGTGAGCAGTTCTTC.

CDR3 in amino acids: CASSLITDQETQYF. CDR3 nucleotide sequence: TGTGCCAGCAGCTTAATCACAGACCAAGAGACCCAGTACTTC. J is TRBJ2-5 and V is TRBV7-7; D gene uncertain. CDR3 length equals 14 residues. CDR1 and CDR2 (germline): SSHAT, FNYEAQ (reference sequence). The V gene lost 2 bases and the J gene lost 0 bases, with 7 bases spanning the gap.

This clone was seen only once. This rearrangement joins TRBV7-2 to TRBJ2-2; 12 bases match TRBD2. The CDR3 runs to 15 residues. The V segment lost 5 bases and the J segment 6 bases; nucleotides outside the gene matches: 4. CDR1 is SGHTA and CDR2 is FQGNSA in the germline V gene. CDR3 protein: CASSTGLAGSGELFF. The CDR3 DNA sequence: TGTGCCAGCAGCACAGGACTAGCGGGATCCGGGGAGCTGTTTTTT.

Only one count was recorded for this clone. The CDR3 loop reads CASSPSRDSGNTIYF. In DNA, the CDR3 is TGTGCCAGCTCACCGAGCCGGGACTCTGGAAACACCATATATTTT. The chain carries TRBV18 and TRBJ1-3; no firm D call. The CDR3 has 15 residues. Germline V gives CDR1 KGHSH, CDR2 LQKENI. Trimming cost V 3 bases and J 0 bases, with 9 bases left between them.

The gene calls are TRBV4-2 and TRBJ1-4, with 7 positions matching TRBD1. The CDR3 covers 16 residues. V lost 4 bases and J lost 4; bases outside the gene matches: 9. CDR1 and CDR2 from the germline V gene are LGHNA and YNFKEQ. The CDR3 reads CASSPRTGTDNEKLFF. The CDR3 nucleotides are TGTGCCAGCAGCCCACGAACCGGGACAGATAATGAAAAACTGTTTTTT.

V usage is TRBV28 and J usage is TRBJ1-5, with 9 positions matching TRBD1. This CDR3 has 16 amino acids. The germline V gene has CDR1 MDHEN and CDR2 SYDVKM. The V segment lost 6 bases and the J segment 0 bases; nucleotides outside the gene matches: 6. CDR3 in amino acids: CASRPGQGYSNQPQHF. The DNA for the CDR3 is TGTGCCAGCAGACCGGGACAGGGCTATAGCAATCAGCCCCAGCATTTT.

V and J are TRBV5-5 and TRBJ2-1, with TRBD1 as a possible D gene (5 bases). The germline V and J ends were trimmed by 1 base and 0 bases, with 8 bases remaining between them. Germline-derived CDR1 and CDR2 are SGHKS and YYEKEE (reference sequence). The CDR3 has 15 residues. The CDR3 region has the DNA TGTGCCAGCAGCTTGAGACAGAGCTCCTACAATGAGCAGTTCTTC. Its translation is CASSLRQSSYNEQFF.

This sequence joins TRBV3-1 (or the pseudogene TRBV3-2) and TRBJ2-5, with D possibly TRBD1 on 6 matching bases. Trimming removed 0 bases at V and 7 bases at J, with 15 bases between. CDR1 is LGHDT and CDR2 is YNNKEL in the germline V gene (reference sequence). The CDR3 contains 15 residues. Here the CDR3 reads CASSQEGAELGTQYF. CDR3 nucleotides: TGTGCCAGCAGCCAAGAGGGGGCGGAATTAGGGACCCAGTACTTC.

The chain is built from TRBV11-2 and TRBJ1-1; 8 bases match TRBD1. Germline values: CDR1 SGHAT, CDR2 FQNNGV. With V trimmed by 5 bases and J by 1 base, 6 bases remained unmatched. This CDR3 region has 15 residues. In DNA form, the CDR3 reads TGTGCCAGCAGCCTGATGGGGACAGGGAACACTGAAGCTTTCTTT. Encoded protein: CASSLMGTGNTEAFF.

This chain uses TRBV2 with TRBJ2-3; D is perhaps TRBD2 (6 bases). The germline V gene encodes CDR1 SNHLY and CDR2 FYNNEI. This CDR3 spans 16 amino acids. V lost 6 bases, J lost 0 bases, and 16 bases lay in between. The CDR3 DNA sequence: TGTGCCAGCAGAAGGACCTTAGCGGCTAGCACAGATACGCAGTATTTT. Translation gives CASRRTLAASTDTQYF.

The chain carries TRBV9 and TRBJ2-3; the match to TRBD2 covers 15 bases. Unmatched junction bases numbered 8, after V lost 0 bases and J lost 6 bases. Germline-derived CDR1 and CDR2 are SGDLS and YYNGEE. This CDR3 comprises 18 residues. The CDR3 DNA follows: TGTGCCAGCAGCGTAGCACCGGGACTAGCGGGAGGATGGGATACGCAGTATTTT. Protein product: CASSVAPGLAGGWDTQYF.